What follows are 18 T cell receptor beta chains derived from one specimen sequenced in a study of CD8 T cells in ankylosing spondylitis. Study-level points and caveats: Apparently characteristic of ankylosing spondylitis blood was a TCR beta motif (about eight highly homologous variants).

Their antigen targets remain unknown. TCRdb ran MiXCR on the 5' RACE reads and lists one entry per CDR3 protein. The sample has approximately 220,000 distinct CDR3 sequences; approximately 16% are singletons. The source material was blood, either unsorted or a sorted T cell fraction (not recorded which). The receptors were sampled from a male donor with ankylosing spondylitis.

The CDR3 reads CASSLEGQTQYF. The CDR3 DNA follows: TGTGCCAGCAGCTTGGAAGGACAGACCCAGTACTTC. J is TRBJ2-5 and V is TRBV5-8; D not certain. This CDR3 has 12 amino acids. Germline V CDR1 and CDR2: SGHTS, YDEGEE. Trimming took 0 bases from V and 6 from J, leaving 6 bases between them. The full variable domain, in which reference TRBV5-8 and TRBJ2-5 provide the parts outside the CDR3, is EAGVTQSPTHLIKTRGQQATLRCSPISGHTSVYWYQQALGLGLQFLLWYDEGEERNRGNFPPRFSGRQFPNYSSELNVNALELEDSALYLCASSLEGQTQYFGPGTRLLVL.

This clonotype was observed a handful of times. The chain links TRBV9 to TRBJ1-6; weak D call: TRBD1 (5 bases). The CDR3 is made up of 13 amino acids. Between the trimmed V and J ends, which lost 6 bases and 7 bases, there was a span of 11 bases. Germline-derived CDR1 and CDR2 are SGDLS and YYNGEE. The CDR3 sequence is CASKGDYNSPLHF. The CDR3 DNA is TGTGCCAGCAAAGGGGATTACAATTCACCCCTCCACTTT.

Only a few counts were recorded for this clonotype. This rearrangement joins TRBV29-1 to TRBJ2-1; 7 nucleotides align to TRBD1. The V and J ends lost 7 bases and 4 bases, in that order; junction bases with no gene match: 4. The CDR3 has 12 amino acids. Germline assignment: CDR1 SQVTM and CDR2 ANQGSEA. CDR3 protein: CSGGQAYNEQFF. CDR3 bases: TGCAGCGGCGGACAGGCATACAATGAGCAGTTCTTC.

V and J are TRBV29-1 and TRBJ2-7; possibly TRBD2 for D (6 bases). Trimming removed 0 bases from V and 0 bases from J, with 15 bases in between. The CDR3 covers 16 residues. Germline lookup yields CDR1 SQVTM and CDR2 ANQGSEA. The DNA for the CDR3 is TGCAGCGTTGAAGAGGGGGGTAGGGGAAGCTCCTACGAGCAGTACTTC. Protein: CSVEEGGRGSSYEQYF.

J is TRBJ2-1 and V is TRBV4-1, with D perhaps matching TRBD2 (5 bases). The CDR3 totals 14 residues. Germline V gives CDR1 MGHRA, CDR2 YSYEKL. V was shortened by 3 bases and J by 6 bases, with 12 bases between the two germline ends. This chain's CDR3 is CASSHGIPGNEQFF. For the CDR3, the DNA is TGCGCCAGCAGCCACGGGATTCCAGGCAATGAGCAGTTCTTC.

A few counts support this clonotype. The chain has TRBV15 and TRBJ2-7; D remains ambiguous. From germline, CDR1 is LNHNV and CDR2 YYDKDF (reference sequence). This CDR3 has 15 residues. The germline V and J ends were trimmed by 3 bases and 3 bases, with 15 bases remaining between them. The CDR3 loop reads CATSSHFGKGYEQYF. CDR3 coding DNA: TGTGCCACCAGCAGCCATTTCGGCAAGGGCTACGAGCAGTACTTC.

The gene calls are TRBV25-1 and TRBJ2-1, with a weak D call TRBD1 (6 bases). Germline CDR1 MGHDK, CDR2 SYGVNS. The ends were cut back, 2 bases at V and 8 bases at J, with 7 bases in the middle. CDR3 length equals 12 residues. Here the CDR3 DNA reads TGTGCCAGCAGTGAAGCAGGGGATGAGCAGTTCTTC. Translating it yields CASSEAGDEQFF.

The sample holds many counts of this clonotype. The gene calls are TRBV29-1 and TRBJ2-2; D not certain. This CDR3 is built from 12 residues. Trimming left V 4 bases short and J 1 base short, with 4 bases between. The germline V gene encodes CDR1 SQVTM and CDR2 ANQGSEA. DNA for the CDR3: TGCAGCGTTGTTGGGAACACCGGGGAGCTGTTTTTT. As protein: CSVVGNTGELFF.

The CDR3 is CASRGDRDNTEAFF. CDR3 sequence (DNA): TGTGCCAGCAGGGGGGACAGGGACAACACTGAAGCTTTCTTT. The J gene is TRBJ1-1, the V gene TRBV28, with 9 bases that match TRBD1. The germline V gene has CDR1 MDHEN and CDR2 SYDVKM. CDR3 length equals 14 residues. V gave up 6 bases and J gave up 2 bases; unmatched junction bases: 4. Combining the CDR3 with reference TRBV28 and TRBJ1-1 gives the whole variable domain DVKVTQSSRYLVKRTGEKVFLECVQDMDHENMFWYRQDPGLGLRLIYFSYDVKMKEKGDIPEGYSVSREKKERFSLILESASTNQTSMYLCASRGDRDNTEAFFGQGTRLTVV.

This clonotype has more than one count but fewer than ten. This chain links TRBV12-3 or TRBV12-4 with TRBJ2-7; 8 bases fit TRBD2. This CDR3 has 14 residues. With 2 bases clipped from V and 5 bases from J, the junction kept 5 bases outside the gene matches. CDR3 DNA sequence: TGTGCCAGCAGTTTATATTTCGGGGGGGACGAGCAGTACTTC. It is translated as CASSLYFGGDEQYF.

The genes are TRBV6-1 and TRBJ2-3; TRBD2 aligns across 9 bases. The V and J ends lost 6 bases and 4 bases, in that order; junction bases with no gene match: 8. The CDR3 totals 15 residues. Per germline, CDR1 MNHNS and CDR2 SASEGT. The CDR3: CASRSAGGLADTQYF. CDR3 nucleotide sequence: TGTGCCAGCAGATCCGCGGGGGGGCTGGCAGATACGCAGTATTTT.

The gene calls are TRBV30 and TRBJ1-2; the D gene is possibly TRBD1 (6 bases). This CDR3 contains 13 residues. V was cut by 4 bases and J by 5 bases, with 14 bases left in between. Per germline, CDR1 GTSNPN and CDR2 SVGIG (reference sequence). CDR3: CAWTSGTPYGYTF. CDR3 nucleotide sequence: TGTGCCTGGACCTCCGGGACACCGTATGGCTACACCTTC.

This clonotype appeared many times. The rearrangement links TRBV7-9 to TRBJ2-5; TRBD1 or TRBD2 may be the D gene (5 bases each). The CDR3 contains 13 residues. Per the germline V gene, CDR1 is SEHNR and CDR2 is FQNEAQ (reference sequence). The V gene lost 3 bases and the J gene lost 4 bases, with 9 bases spanning the gap. CDR3 sequence: CASSLYGGETQYF. Written as DNA, the CDR3 is TGTGCCAGCAGCTTGTATGGGGGAGAGACCCAGTACTTC.

The gene calls are TRBV2 and TRBJ2-7; possibly TRBD2 for D (6 bases). The CDR3 is made up of 13 amino acids. Germline V gives CDR1 SNHLY, CDR2 FYNNEI. V was trimmed by 11 bases and J by 0 bases, leaving 14 bases between them. CDR3 bases: TGTGCCTTCCGGGACTCAAGCTCCTACGAGCAGTACTTC. Its protein is CAFRDSSSYEQYF.

J is TRBJ2-1 and V is TRBV20-1; TRBD2 is a possible D gene (5 bases). Trimming removed 6 bases at V and 7 bases at J, with 19 bases between. Per germline, CDR1 DFQATT and CDR2 SNEGSKA (reference sequence). The CDR3 length is 14 residues. In DNA, the CDR3 is TGCAGTGCCCAGAGGAAAACTAGACATAATGAGCAGTTCTTC. This codes for CSAQRKTRHNEQFF.

V is TRBV27 and J is TRBJ1-4; D is possibly TRBD1 (5 bases). Between the trimmed V and J ends, which lost 7 bases and 8 bases, there was a span of 17 bases. This CDR3 is built from 14 residues. The germline gives CDR1 MNHEY, CDR2 SMNVEV (reference sequence). Here the CDR3 reads CASTSGEMGEKLFF. CDR3 coding DNA: TGTGCCAGCACATCGGGGGAGATGGGGGAAAAACTGTTTTTT.

The chain combines TRBV5-1 with TRBJ2-2; TRBD1 agrees at 8 bases. J was trimmed by 2 bases and V by 1 base; bases with no gene match: 13. The CDR3 runs 19 residues. CDR1 SGHRS and CDR2 YFSETQ come from the germline V gene. The CDR3 DNA reads TGCGCCAGCAGCTTGTTAATTTGGGAGGACAGGGAAAACACCGGGGAGCTGTTTTTT. This gives the protein CASSLLIWEDRENTGELFF. The full variable domain, completed using reference TRBV5-1 and TRBJ2-2, is KAGVTQTPRYLIKTRGQQVTLSCSPISGHRSVSWYQQTPGQGLQFLFEYFSETQRNKGNFPGRFSGRQFSNSRSEMNVSTLELGDSALYLCASSLLIWEDRENTGELFFGEGSRLTVL.

This clonotype has just a few counts. The chain couples TRBV2 to TRBJ2-5; tentatively, D is TRBD2 (5 bases). The V gene's germline CDR1 is SNHLY and CDR2 FYNNEI. This CDR3 is 13 amino acids long. The V and J ends lost 11 bases and 2 bases respectively, with 15 bases between them. The CDR3 spells CASEGRKQETQYF. Written as DNA, the CDR3 is TGTGCCTCCGAAGGGAGAAAACAAGAGACCCAGTACTTC.